The 24 T cell receptor beta chains below come from one sample, sequenced in a study of blood T cell repertoires in COVID-19. This table comes from immunoSEQ multiplex PCR, and its TCRdb copy is limited to in-frame clones, with some not included. This sample has about 150,000 clones, with about 80% found just once. Sequencing was performed on PBMCs or T cells enriched from blood (not recorded which). The source is a man aged 50 or older who had recovered from COVID-19.

This chain links TRBV6-6 with TRBJ2-7; 8 positions agree with TRBD2. The CDR3 spans 15 residues. The trim removed 5 bases at V and 3 bases at J, leaving 9 bases unmatched. The germline gives CDR1 MNHNY, CDR2 SVGAGI (reference sequence). The CDR3: CASSMGGGPDYEQYF. The CDR3 coding sequence is TGTGCCAGCAGTATGGGCGGGGGGCCTGACTACGAGCAGTACTTC.

This chain joins TRBV7-2 and TRBJ1-5; 7 nucleotides line up with TRBD1. Germline V gives CDR1 SGHTA, CDR2 FQGNSA. The CDR3 has 15 residues. Germline trimming cut 5 bases from V and 4 bases from J; bases unmatched to any gene: 8. The CDR3 loop is CASSEDRMPNQPQHF. CDR3 bases: TGTGCCAGCAGCGAGGACAGGATGCCGAATCAGCCCCAGCATTTT.

V usage is TRBV11-3 and J usage is TRBJ2-1, with TRBD1 identical over 11 bases. The junction had 5 bases not matched to a gene; V was cut back by 6 bases and J by 1 base. Per the germline V gene, CDR1 is SGHNT and CDR2 is YENEEA. CDR3 length: 16 amino acids. CDR3 in DNA: TGTGCCAGCAGTCAGGACAGGGGGCGATCCTACAATGAGCAGTTCTTC. Translating gives CASSQDRGRSYNEQFF.

This chain connects TRBV9 to TRBJ1-5; tentative D call: TRBD1 (6 bases). V shed 0 bases and J shed 5 bases, with 12 bases lying between them. The germline V gene encodes CDR1 SGDLS and CDR2 YYNGEE. There are 15 residues in the CDR3. CDR3 bases: TGTGCCAGCAGCGTAGAGGGGGACGGCTATCAGCCCCAGCATTTT. It codes for CASSVEGDGYQPQHF.

V is TRBV6-4 and J is TRBJ2-3; D is possibly TRBD2 (6 bases). CDR1 and CDR2 from the germline V gene are MRHNA and SNTAGT. The V end lost 3 bases, the J end lost 0 bases, and 16 bases lay between the germline ends. The CDR3 is 17 amino acids. DNA for the CDR3: TGTGCCAGCAGTGAGCACTCCGGGACTTCAAGCACAGATACGCAGTATTTT. Amino acids: CASSEHSGTSSTDTQYF.

This clone was counted a few times. J is TRBJ2-6 and V is TRBV6-2 or TRBV6-3, with TRBD2 as a possible D gene (5 bases). The CDR3 sequence is 15 residues long. Trimming cost V 6 bases and J 4 bases, with 13 bases left between them. Germline CDR1 and CDR2: MNHEY and SVGEGT. The CDR3 spells CASSKIVAGANVLTF. CDR3 DNA: TGTGCCAGCAGCAAAATTGTAGCGGGGGCCAACGTCCTGACTTTC.

The V gene is TRBV6-5, the J gene TRBJ2-7, with 8 bases aligning to TRBD1. This CDR3 has 14 residues. Per the germline V gene, CDR1 is MNHEY and CDR2 is SVGAGI. V lost 6 bases and J lost 2; bases outside the gene matches: 6. This chain's CDR3 is CASSRTGSAYEQYF. The CDR3 coding sequence is TGTGCCAGCAGCCGGACAGGGTCGGCCTACGAGCAGTACTTC.

V and J are TRBV7-2 and TRBJ1-3, with 7 bases identical to TRBD1. There are 17 residues in the CDR3. J was trimmed by 0 bases and V by 2 bases; bases with no gene match: 7. Germline-derived CDR1 and CDR2 are SGHTA and FQGNSA. In DNA, the CDR3 is TGTGCCAGCAGCTTAATTGGGACAGCGAACTCTGGAAACACCATATATTTT. Residues: CASSLIGTANSGNTIYF.

The V and J genes are TRBV7-6 and TRBJ2-3; TRBD2 matches 10 bases. CDR1 and CDR2 from the germline V gene are SGHVS and FNYEAQ. V shed 7 bases, J shed 8 bases, and the junction held 18 bases outside the gene matches. CDR3 length equals 17 residues. CDR3 in amino acids: CASTRIGETSGVGTQYF. The DNA of the CDR3 is TGTGCCAGCACCCGAATAGGGGAAACTAGCGGGGTCGGTACGCAGTATTTT.

This clone was detected only a few times. V is TRBV9 and J is TRBJ2-5; tentative D call: TRBD1 (5 bases). From germline, CDR1 is SGDLS and CDR2 YYNGEE. Trimming shortened V by 3 bases and J by 6 bases, and 12 bases separated the two germline ends. The CDR3 covers 13 residues. CDR3 amino acids: CASSDRTQQTQYF. CDR3 nucleotides: TGTGCCAGCAGCGACCGGACACAACAGACCCAGTACTTC. The variable domain in full, completed from reference TRBV9 and TRBJ2-5, reads DSGVTQTPKHLITATGQRVTLRCSPRSGDLSVYWYQQSLDQGLQFLIQYYNGEERAKGNILERFSAQQFPDLHSELNLSSLELGDSALYFCASSDRTQQTQYFGPGTRLLVL.

This chain joins TRBV5-4 and TRBJ2-7, with 9 nucleotides matching TRBD1. The CDR3 sequence is 13 residues long. Per the germline V gene, CDR1 is SGHNT and CDR2 is YYREEE (reference sequence). The junction had 2 bases not matched to a gene; V was cut back by 3 bases and J by 4 bases. The CDR3 DNA reads as TGTGCCAGCAGCTCGACAGGGGGATACGAGCAGTACTTC. It specifies CASSSTGGYEQYF.

This clone has a handful of counts. CDR3 sequence: CASSLAKVAGTVETQHF. CDR3 DNA: TGTGCCAGCAGCTTAGCTAAGGTCGCGGGAACGGTCGAGACCCAGCATTTT. This chain links TRBV7-9 with TRBJ1-5, with D uncertain. This CDR3 has 17 residues. V was shortened by 0 bases and J by 11 bases, with 23 bases between the two germline ends. The germline gives CDR1 SEHNR, CDR2 FQNEAQ (reference sequence). The entire variable domain, with the rest obtained from reference TRBV7-9 and TRBJ1-5, is as follows: DTGVSQNPRHKITKRGQNVTFRCDPISEHNRLYWYRQTLGQGPEFLTYFQNEAQLEKSRLLSDRFSAERPKGSFSTLEIQRTEQGDSAMYLCASSLAKVAGTVETQHFGDGTRLSIL.

CDR3 residues: CASSLTYFTGNTEAFF. CDR3 coding DNA: TGTGCCAGCAGCTTAACGTACTTTACAGGGAACACTGAAGCTTTCTTT. V usage is TRBV7-8 and J usage is TRBJ1-1, with a possible D match to TRBD1 (5 bases). V was clipped by 2 bases and J by 1 base, with 14 bases between them. CDR1 and CDR2 from the germline V gene are SGHVS and FQNEAQ. This CDR3 is built from 16 residues.

This clone showed up just once. J is TRBJ2-5 and V is TRBV5-1; maybe TRBD1 (6 bases). CDR1 is SGHRS and CDR2 is YFSETQ in the germline V gene. The ends were cut back, 0 bases at V and 0 bases at J, with 12 bases in the middle. This CDR3 is built from 16 residues. The CDR3 here is CASSLAARDNQETQYF. The CDR3 nucleotides read TGCGCCAGCAGCTTGGCCGCCCGGGACAACCAAGAGACCCAGTACTTC.

V is TRBV5-6 and J is TRBJ1-3; D is perhaps TRBD1 (5 bases). Germline loops: CDR1 SGHDT, CDR2 YYEEEE. V dropped 4 bases and J dropped 4 bases, with 12 bases sitting between them. The CDR3 is 14 residues long. The CDR3 reads CASSRAGEGNTIYF. The CDR3 coding sequence is TGTGCCAGCAGCCGAGCGGGGGAAGGAAACACCATATATTTT.

V usage is TRBV5-1 and J usage is TRBJ2-4, with TRBD1 matching 7 bases. V lost 0 bases to trimming and J lost 3 bases; unmatched junction nucleotides: 3. Germline V gene lookup returns CDR1 SGHRS and CDR2 YFSETQ. The CDR3 runs to 15 residues. The CDR3 coding sequence is TGCGCCAGCAGCTTGGCAGGGGGTGACAAAAACATTCAGTACTTC. Amino acid sequence: CASSLAGGDKNIQYF. Together with reference TRBV5-1 and TRBJ2-4, the CDR3 gives the full variable domain: KAGVTQTPRYLIKTRGQQVTLSCSPISGHRSVSWYQQTPGQGLQFLFEYFSETQRNKGNFPGRFSGRQFSNSRSEMNVSTLELGDSALYLCASSLAGGDKNIQYFGAGTRLSVL.

V is TRBV15 and J is TRBJ1-1; D possibly corresponds to TRBD1 (5 bases). The V gene's germline CDR1 is LNHNV and CDR2 YYDKDF (reference sequence). The CDR3 contains 14 residues. Trimming removed 2 bases at V and 1 base at J, with 8 bases between. CDR3 coding DNA: TGTGCCACCAGCAGAACAGGCAAGAACACTGAAGCTTTCTTT. Protein product: CATSRTGKNTEAFF.

The rearrangement links TRBV2 to TRBJ2-7, with a weak D call TRBD1 (6 bases). Trimming cost V 5 bases and J 4 bases, with 9 bases left between them. The CDR3 runs 12 residues. Looked up from germline, CDR1 is SNHLY and CDR2 is FYNNEI. Here the CDR3 reads CASSWDKYEQYF. The CDR3, as DNA: TGTGCCAGCAGTTGGGACAAATACGAGCAGTACTTC.

CDR3 DNA: TGTGCCAGCAGTTTATTAACGGGACAGGGATTCAATGAGCAGTTCTTC. Residues: CASSLLTGQGFNEQFF. This chain connects TRBV27 to TRBJ2-1; 9 bases align to TRBD1. From germline, CDR1 is MNHEY and CDR2 SMNVEV (reference sequence). Losses at the gene ends were 1 base for V and 6 bases for J; bases not matched to a gene: 7. The CDR3 is 16 amino acids.

The CDR3 DNA reads TGTGCCAGCAGCTTACCCGGGACAGGGCCCGGCTACACCTTC. Translation gives CASSLPGTGPGYTF. V gene TRBV7-8 combines with J gene TRBJ1-2; 9 bases align to TRBD1. The germline CDR1 and CDR2 sequences are SGHVS and FQNEAQ. Trimming took 2 bases from V and 8 from J; bases not matched to a gene: 6. The CDR3 runs 14 residues.

The chain's CDR3 is CASSTYYRGYGYTF. CDR3 nucleotides: TGTGCCAGCAGCACGTACTACAGGGGCTATGGCTACACCTTC. The chain recombines TRBV7-2 with TRBJ1-2, with 7 positions matching TRBD1. The CDR3 covers 14 residues. Germline CDR1 SGHTA, CDR2 FQGNSA. With V trimmed by 5 bases and J by 4 bases, 7 bases remained unmatched.

The rearrangement links TRBV5-1 to TRBJ2-7, with 7 bases aligning to TRBD1. The trim removed 0 bases at V and 0 bases at J, leaving 6 bases unmatched. The CDR3 runs to 16 residues. Germline CDR1 reads SGHRS; CDR2 reads YFSETQ. CDR3 sequence (DNA): TGCGCCAGCAGCTTGGGGACCGGGACAGCCTCCTACGAGCAGTACTTC. Translation: CASSLGTGTASYEQYF.

Regarding this clone: The sample has other DNA sequences that encode this CDR3 too. This chain uses TRBV12-3 or TRBV12-4 with TRBJ1-5; D call uncertain. The CDR3 runs to 12 residues. The V gene lost 3 bases and the J gene lost 6 bases, with 6 bases spanning the gap. CDR3 bases: TGTGCCAGCAGTTTTGAGGGTCAGCCCCAGCATTTT. This sequence encodes CASSFEGQPQHF.

The rearrangement uses TRBV6-5 and TRBJ1-5; 11 bases agree with TRBD1. Germline trimming cut 6 bases from V and 6 bases from J; bases unmatched to any gene: 4. This CDR3 spans 14 amino acids. CDR1 and CDR2 from the germline V gene are MNHEY and SVGAGI. The CDR3 loop is CASREGQGGQPQHF. In DNA form, the CDR3 reads TGTGCCAGCAGGGAGGGACAGGGGGGTCAGCCCCAGCATTTT.